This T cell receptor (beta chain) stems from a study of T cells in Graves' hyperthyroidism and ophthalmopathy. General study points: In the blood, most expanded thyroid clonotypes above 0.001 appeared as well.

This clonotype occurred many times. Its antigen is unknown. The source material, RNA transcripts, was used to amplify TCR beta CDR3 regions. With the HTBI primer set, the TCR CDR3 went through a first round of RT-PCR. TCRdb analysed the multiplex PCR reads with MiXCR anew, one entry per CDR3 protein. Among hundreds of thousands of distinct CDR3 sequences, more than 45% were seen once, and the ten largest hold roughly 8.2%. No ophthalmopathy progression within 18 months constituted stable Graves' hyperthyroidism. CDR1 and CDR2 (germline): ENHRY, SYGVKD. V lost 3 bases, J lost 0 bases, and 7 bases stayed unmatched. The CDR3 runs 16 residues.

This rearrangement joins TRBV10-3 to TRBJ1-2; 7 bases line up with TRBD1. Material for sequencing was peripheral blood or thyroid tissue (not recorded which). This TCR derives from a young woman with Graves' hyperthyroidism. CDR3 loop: CAISESRGTANYGYTF. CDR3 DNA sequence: TGTGCCATCAGTGAATCCAGGGGGACTGCTAACTATGGCTACACCTTC.